The next 17 T cell receptor beta chains were all read from a single sample in a study of human T cells and chemical hapten exposure (dated by TCRdb to the early 2020s). Library construction relied on RACE. TCRdb lists the instrument as NextSeq 500. The public reads were run again by TCRdb, first through fastp at Q25 and then through MiXCR, and only productive beta chains were kept. Each CDR3 protein appears once, grouped with its most common genes and DNA. Present in this sample are approximately 68,000 distinct CDR3 sequences, 8.5% of which were seen just once. Roughly 3% of the sample goes to the ten largest clones. The sample's time point label is to be understood as: patch test 2, 6 weeks after DPC sensitization. Reading the label with the study, this specimen's treatment or condition is: therapeutic diphenylcyclopropenone sensitization with weekly scalp DPC. The sample here was whole blood, taken in connection with sensitization to the hapten diphenylcyclopropenone (DPC). The receptor source for this set is a woman between 50 and 59 years old with alopecia areata. Some clones in this sample may be carry-over from other donors' samples.

The rearrangement joins TRBV5-4 to TRBJ1-1, with TRBD1 matching over 9 bases. CDR1 is SGHNT, CDR2 YYREEE, per germline (reference sequence). The CDR3 runs 17 residues. V was pared by 4 bases and J by 0 bases, with 10 bases of the junction left unmatched. Here the CDR3 reads CASSKGQGGGMNTEAFF. The CDR3 nucleotides are TGTGCCAGCAGCAAGGGACAGGGCGGGGGTATGAACACTGAAGCTTTCTTT. Complete variable domain (other parts from reference TRBV5-4 and TRBJ1-1): ETGVTQSPTHLIKTRGQQVTLRCSSQSGHNTVSWYQQALGQGPQFIFQYYREEENGRGNFPPRFSGLQFPNYSSELNVNALELDDSALYLCASSKGQGGGMNTEAFFGQGTRLTVV.

V usage is TRBV27 and J usage is TRBJ2-2; no definite D call. The CDR3 is 15 residues long. The V end was cut by 2 bases, the J end by 5 bases, with 12 bases between. Germline V lookup: CDR1 MNHEY, CDR2 SMNVEV (reference sequence). CDR3 DNA: TGTGCCAGCAGTTTAGGGCTAGTTTCAACCGGGGAGCTGTTTTTT. Translation: CASSLGLVSTGELFF.

In the case of this clonotype: Being one base from a much bigger clone, this may be a read error. The chain has TRBV24-1 and TRBJ2-7; 7 nucleotides align to TRBD1. The CDR3 spans 19 residues. The germline V gene has CDR1 KGHDR and CDR2 SFDVKD. V gave up 5 bases and J gave up 0 bases; unmatched junction bases: 18. The CDR3 nucleotides read TGTGCCACCAGTGGCCCGACGCCCGACAGGGATACCTGCTCCTACGAGCAGTACTTC. This encodes CATSGPTPDRDTCSYEQYF.

This clonotype was found a few times. The V and J genes are TRBV11-2 and TRBJ2-7, with D uncertain. The CDR3 has 11 amino acids. CDR1 SGHAT and CDR2 FQNNGV come from the germline V gene. V gave up 2 bases and J gave up 7 bases, with 6 bases separating them. CDR3 sequence: CASSLTEEQYF. CDR3 sequence (DNA): TGTGCCAGCAGCTTAACAGAGGAGCAGTACTTC. Full variable domain (rest looked up from reference TRBV11-2 and TRBJ2-7): EAGVAQSPRYKIIEKRQSVAFWCNPISGHATLYWYQQILGQGPKLLIQFQNNGVVDDSQLPKDRFSAERLKGVDSTLKIQPAKLEDSAVYLCASSLTEEQYFGPGTRLTVT.

This clonotype appeared a few times. The J gene is TRBJ1-1, the V gene TRBV2, with D possibly matching TRBD1 (5 bases). The CDR3 length is 15 residues. Trimming shortened V by 5 bases and J by 11 bases, and 24 bases separated the two germline ends. Germline CDR1 SNHLY, CDR2 FYNNEI. This CDR3 reads CASSPPGRTFRGAFF. The CDR3 nucleotides are TGTGCCAGCAGTCCGCCGGGACGCACCTTTCGGGGTGCTTTCTTT.

This clonotype turned up a few times. The chain carries TRBV20-1 and TRBJ2-3; 7 bases line up with TRBD2. The junction had 9 bases not matched to a gene; V was cut back by 5 bases and J by 4 bases. In germline, CDR1 is DFQATT, CDR2 SNEGSKA (reference sequence). This CDR3 comprises 14 residues. CDR3 DNA sequence: TGCAGTGCTCCCAAGCGGGATAGGGCAGATACGCAGTATTTT. Amino acids: CSAPKRDRADTQYF.

This clonotype was picked up many times. The rearrangement joins TRBV29-1 to TRBJ1-2, with 7 nucleotides matching TRBD1. Germline V lookup: CDR1 SQVTM, CDR2 ANQGSEA. The CDR3 totals 12 residues. V was clipped by 6 bases and J by 8 bases; unmatched bases: 9. The CDR3 loop reads CSVPTGTGGYTF. The DNA of the CDR3 is TGCAGCGTACCGACAGGGACGGGGGGCTACACCTTC.

This clonotype has just a few counts. The J gene is TRBJ1-1, the V gene TRBV7-9; no reliable D call. The germline V gene has CDR1 SEHNR and CDR2 FQNEAQ (reference sequence). The V and J ends lost 8 bases and 5 bases respectively, with 9 bases between them. The CDR3 runs 11 residues. The DNA for the CDR3 is TGTGCCAGCGAGGTTGGAACTGAAGCTTTCTTT. It translates to CASEVGTEAFF. The full variable domain, its missing parts supplied by reference TRBV7-9 and TRBJ1-1, is DTGVSQNPRHKITKRGQNVTFRCDPISEHNRLYWYRQTLGQGPEFLTYFQNEAQLEKSRLLSDRFSAERPKGSFSTLEIQRTEQGDSAMYLCASEVGTEAFFGQGTRLTVV.

The chain couples TRBV6-5 to TRBJ2-7, with D possibly TRBD2 on 6 matching bases. Trimming took 6 bases from V and 3 from J, leaving 15 bases between them. Germline CDR1 MNHEY, CDR2 SVGAGI. The CDR3 runs 14 residues. CDR3 sequence (DNA): TGTGCCAGCAGCCCGGAGATAGCGGACTACGAGCAGTACTTC. It translates to CASSPEIADYEQYF.

This clonotype was seen more than once but under ten times. This chain uses TRBV29-1 with TRBJ2-7, with 9 bases identical to TRBD1. The CDR3 runs to 15 residues. V trimming: 1 base; J trimming: 0 bases; junction bases outside the gene matches: 4. CDR1 and CDR2 from the germline V gene are SQVTM and ANQGSEA. The CDR3 sequence: CSVEAVTGGSYEQYF. CDR3 nucleotides: TGCAGCGTTGAAGCTGTGACAGGGGGCTCCTACGAGCAGTACTTC.

The chain links TRBV10-2 to TRBJ2-3, with a weak D call TRBD1 (6 bases). Germline V lookup: CDR1 WSHSY, CDR2 SAAADI. Trimming cost V 4 bases and J 10 bases, with 12 bases left between them. The CDR3 runs 12 residues. CDR3 in DNA: TGCGCCAGCAGTGCAAACAGGGTCCCGCAGTATTTT. Its translation is CASSANRVPQYF.

The rearrangement links TRBV27 to TRBJ1-5; D may be TRBD1 (5 bases). Germline CDR1 MNHEY, CDR2 SMNVEV (reference sequence). V was trimmed by 5 bases and J by 7 bases, leaving 12 bases between them. The CDR3 has 13 residues. CDR3 loop: CASSKRDGQPQHF. The CDR3 bases are TGTGCCAGCAGTAAGAGGGACGGACAGCCCCAGCATTTT.

This clonotype was found a few times. The chain employs TRBV6-2 or TRBV6-3 and TRBJ1-1; a weak D match, TRBD1 (5 bases). V lost 6 bases and J 3 bases, leaving 14 bases between the germline ends. Germline assignment: CDR1 MNHEY and CDR2 SVGEGT. The CDR3 is 14 amino acids. CDR3 region: CASRPPPGDTEAFF. In DNA, the CDR3 is TGTGCCAGCAGACCACCTCCGGGGGACACTGAAGCTTTCTTT.

In its sample, this clonotype was seen many times. V and J are TRBV18 and TRBJ1-2; the D gene is possibly TRBD1 (6 bases). V was clipped by 7 bases and J by 12 bases, with 15 bases between them. Germline CDR1 is KGHSH and CDR2 is LQKENI. CDR3 size: 11 residues. The CDR3 sequence: CASYSGTFHTF. In nucleotides, the CDR3 is TGTGCCAGCTACTCCGGGACATTTCACACCTTC. The full variable domain, rest sourced from reference TRBV18 and TRBJ1-2, is NAGVMQNPRHLVRRRGQEARLRCSPMKGHSHVYWYRQLPEEGLKFMVYLQKENIIDESGMPKERFSAEFPKEGPSILRIQQVVRGDSAAYFCASYSGTFHTFGSGTRLTVV.

The CDR3 spells CASSPPASNEQFF. The CDR3 DNA reads TGTGCCAGCTCACCACCGGCTTCCAATGAGCAGTTCTTC. The rearrangement links TRBV18 to TRBJ2-1; the D is unclear. Trimming took off 0 bases at V and 6 bases at J, with 6 bases between the two ends. In germline, CDR1 is KGHSH, CDR2 LQKENI. The CDR3 totals 13 residues. The full variable domain, in which reference TRBV18 and TRBJ2-1 provide the parts outside the CDR3, is NAGVMQNPRHLVRRRGQEARLRCSPMKGHSHVYWYRQLPEEGLKFMVYLQKENIIDESGMPKERFSAEFPKEGPSILRIQQVVRGDSAAYFCASSPPASNEQFFGPGTRLTVL.

V usage is TRBV27 and J usage is TRBJ2-7, with TRBD2 as a possible D gene (5 bases). Trimming removed 8 bases from V and 6 bases from J, with 8 bases in between. CDR3 length equals 10 residues. Germline CDR1 MNHEY, CDR2 SMNVEV (reference sequence). The CDR3 loop is CASRGLEQYF. CDR3 in DNA: TGTGCCAGCCGAGGGCTCGAGCAGTACTTC.

The CDR3 sequence: CASLRRGGHNEQFF. CDR3 nucleotides: TGTGCCAGCTTACGGCGGGGGGGCCACAATGAGCAGTTCTTC. The chain couples TRBV27 to TRBJ2-1; 9 nucleotides line up with TRBD2. In germline, CDR1 is MNHEY, CDR2 SMNVEV (reference sequence). Germline trimming cut 8 bases from V and 5 bases from J; bases unmatched to any gene: 7. CDR3 length: 14 residues.